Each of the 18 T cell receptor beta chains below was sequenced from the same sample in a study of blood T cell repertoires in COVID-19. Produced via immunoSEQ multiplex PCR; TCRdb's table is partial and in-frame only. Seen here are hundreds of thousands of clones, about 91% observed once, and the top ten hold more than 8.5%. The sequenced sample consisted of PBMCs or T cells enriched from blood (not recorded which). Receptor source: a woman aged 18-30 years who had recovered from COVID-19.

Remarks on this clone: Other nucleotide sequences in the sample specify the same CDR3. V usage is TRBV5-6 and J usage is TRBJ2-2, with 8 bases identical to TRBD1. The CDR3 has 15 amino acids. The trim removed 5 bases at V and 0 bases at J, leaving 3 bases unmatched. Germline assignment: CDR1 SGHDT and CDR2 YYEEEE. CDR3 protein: CASRSTGANTGELFF. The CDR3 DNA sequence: TGTGCCAGCAGATCGACAGGGGCGAACACCGGGGAGCTGTTTTTT.

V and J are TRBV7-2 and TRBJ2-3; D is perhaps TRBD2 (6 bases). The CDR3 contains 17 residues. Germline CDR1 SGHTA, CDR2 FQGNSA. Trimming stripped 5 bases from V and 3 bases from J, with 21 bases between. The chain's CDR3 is CASSVPGTAIQTDTQYF. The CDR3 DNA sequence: TGTGCCAGCAGCGTCCCCGGGACTGCGATCCAGACAGATACGCAGTATTTT.

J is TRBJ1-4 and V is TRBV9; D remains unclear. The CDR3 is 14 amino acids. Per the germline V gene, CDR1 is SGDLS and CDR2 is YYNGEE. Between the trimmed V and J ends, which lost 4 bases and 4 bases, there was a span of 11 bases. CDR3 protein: CASSRNSINEKLFF. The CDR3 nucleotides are TGTGCCAGCAGCCGTAACAGCATTAATGAAAAACTGTTTTTT.

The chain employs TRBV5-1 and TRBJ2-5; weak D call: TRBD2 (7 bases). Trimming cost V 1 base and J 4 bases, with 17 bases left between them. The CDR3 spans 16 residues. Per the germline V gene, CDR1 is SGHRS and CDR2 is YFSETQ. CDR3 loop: CASSLTLGGGGETQYF. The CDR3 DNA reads TGCGCCAGCAGCTTGACCCTCGGGGGCGGGGGAGAGACCCAGTACTTC.

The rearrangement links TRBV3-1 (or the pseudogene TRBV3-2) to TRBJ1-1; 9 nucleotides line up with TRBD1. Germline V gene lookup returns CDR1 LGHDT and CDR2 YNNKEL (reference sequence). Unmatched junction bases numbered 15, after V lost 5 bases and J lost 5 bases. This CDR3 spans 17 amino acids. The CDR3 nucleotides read TGTGCCAGCAGCGGGGGCGTAAGAGGACAGGGGAAAACTGAAGCTTTCTTT. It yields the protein CASSGGVRGQGKTEAFF.

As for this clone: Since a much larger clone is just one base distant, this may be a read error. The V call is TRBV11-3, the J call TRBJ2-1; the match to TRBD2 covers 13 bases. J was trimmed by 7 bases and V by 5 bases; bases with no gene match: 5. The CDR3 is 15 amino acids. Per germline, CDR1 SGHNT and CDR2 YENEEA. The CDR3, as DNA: TGTGCCAGCAGCCAGACTAGCGGGGGGTATAATGAGCAGTTCTTC. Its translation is CASSQTSGGYNEQFF.

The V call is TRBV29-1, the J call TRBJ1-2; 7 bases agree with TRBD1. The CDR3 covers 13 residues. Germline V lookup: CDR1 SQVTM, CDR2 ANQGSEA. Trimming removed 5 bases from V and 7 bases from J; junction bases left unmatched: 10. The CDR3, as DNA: TGCAGCGTTAGTACAGGGGAAGTTGGTGGCTACACCTTC. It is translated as CSVSTGEVGGYTF.

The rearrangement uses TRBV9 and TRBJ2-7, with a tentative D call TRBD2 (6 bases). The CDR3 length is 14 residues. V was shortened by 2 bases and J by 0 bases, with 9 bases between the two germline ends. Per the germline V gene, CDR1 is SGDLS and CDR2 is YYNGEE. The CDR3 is CASSVRDFSYEQYF. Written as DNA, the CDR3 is TGTGCCAGCAGCGTTAGGGACTTCTCCTACGAGCAGTACTTC.

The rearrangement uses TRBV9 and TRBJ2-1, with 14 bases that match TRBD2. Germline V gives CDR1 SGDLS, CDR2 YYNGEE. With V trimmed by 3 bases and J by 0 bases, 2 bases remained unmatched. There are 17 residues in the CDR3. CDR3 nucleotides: TGTGCCAGCAGCGGACTAGCGGGAGGGCCCTCCTACAATGAGCAGTTCTTC. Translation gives CASSGLAGGPSYNEQFF.

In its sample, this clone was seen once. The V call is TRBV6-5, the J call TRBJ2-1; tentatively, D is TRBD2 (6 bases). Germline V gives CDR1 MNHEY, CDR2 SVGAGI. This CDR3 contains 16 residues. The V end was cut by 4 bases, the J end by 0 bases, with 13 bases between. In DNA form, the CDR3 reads TGTGCCAGCAGTTGGAGAGCGGGTAGCTCCTACAATGAGCAGTTCTTC. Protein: CASSWRAGSSYNEQFF.

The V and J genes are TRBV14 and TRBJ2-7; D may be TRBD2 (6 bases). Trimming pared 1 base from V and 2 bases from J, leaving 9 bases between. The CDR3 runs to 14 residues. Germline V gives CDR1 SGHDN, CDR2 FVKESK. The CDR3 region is CASSQVGRTYEQYF. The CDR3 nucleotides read TGTGCCAGCAGCCAAGTCGGGAGAACCTACGAGCAGTACTTC.

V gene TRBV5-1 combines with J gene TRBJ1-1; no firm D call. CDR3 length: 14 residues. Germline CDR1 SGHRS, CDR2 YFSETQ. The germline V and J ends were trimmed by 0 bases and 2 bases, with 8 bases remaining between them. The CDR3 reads CASSLEQRNTEAFF. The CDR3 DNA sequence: TGCGCCAGCAGCTTGGAACAGAGAAACACTGAAGCTTTCTTT.

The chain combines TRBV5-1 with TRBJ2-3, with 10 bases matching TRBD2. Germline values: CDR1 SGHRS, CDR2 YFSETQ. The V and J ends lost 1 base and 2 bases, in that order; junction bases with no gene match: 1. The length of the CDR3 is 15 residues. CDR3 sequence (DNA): TGCGCCAGCAGCTTGACTAGCGGGATCACAGATACGCAGTATTTT. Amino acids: CASSLTSGITDTQYF. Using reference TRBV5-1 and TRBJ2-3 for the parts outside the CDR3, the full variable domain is KAGVTQTPRYLIKTRGQQVTLSCSPISGHRSVSWYQQTPGQGLQFLFEYFSETQRNKGNFPGRFSGRQFSNSRSEMNVSTLELGDSALYLCASSLTSGITDTQYFGPGTRLTVL.

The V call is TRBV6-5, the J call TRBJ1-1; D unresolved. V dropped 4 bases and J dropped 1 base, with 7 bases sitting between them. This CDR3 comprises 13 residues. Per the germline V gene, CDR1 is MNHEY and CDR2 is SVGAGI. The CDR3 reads CASSSTRNTEAFF. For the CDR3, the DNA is TGTGCCAGCAGTTCTACGAGGAACACTGAAGCTTTCTTT.

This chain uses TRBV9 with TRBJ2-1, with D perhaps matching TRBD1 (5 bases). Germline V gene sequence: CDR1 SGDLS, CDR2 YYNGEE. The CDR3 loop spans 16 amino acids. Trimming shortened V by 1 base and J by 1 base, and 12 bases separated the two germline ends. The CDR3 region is CASSVNPQGSYNEQFF. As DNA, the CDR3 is TGTGCCAGCAGCGTAAATCCTCAGGGTTCCTACAATGAGCAGTTCTTC.

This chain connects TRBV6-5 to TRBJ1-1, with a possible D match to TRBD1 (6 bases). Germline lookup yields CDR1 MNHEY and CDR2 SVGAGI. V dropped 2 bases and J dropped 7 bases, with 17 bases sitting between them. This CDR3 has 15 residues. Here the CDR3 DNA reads TGTGCCAGCAGTTACGGAATGGACAGTGCCTTTGAAGCTTTCTTT. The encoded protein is CASSYGMDSAFEAFF.

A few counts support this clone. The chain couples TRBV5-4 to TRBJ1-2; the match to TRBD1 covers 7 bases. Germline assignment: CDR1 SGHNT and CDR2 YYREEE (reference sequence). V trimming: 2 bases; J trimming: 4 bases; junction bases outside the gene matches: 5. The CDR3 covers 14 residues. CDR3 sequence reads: CASSLWRGLYGYTF. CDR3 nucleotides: TGTGCCAGCAGCTTATGGAGGGGGCTCTATGGCTACACCTTC. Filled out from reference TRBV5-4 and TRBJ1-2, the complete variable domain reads ETGVTQSPTHLIKTRGQQVTLRCSSQSGHNTVSWYQQALGQGPQFIFQYYREEENGRGNFPPRFSGLQFPNYSSELNVNALELDDSALYLCASSLWRGLYGYTFGSGTRLTVV.

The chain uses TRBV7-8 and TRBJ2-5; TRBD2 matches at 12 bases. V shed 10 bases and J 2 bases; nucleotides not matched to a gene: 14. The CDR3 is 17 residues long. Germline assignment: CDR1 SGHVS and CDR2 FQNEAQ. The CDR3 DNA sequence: TGTGCCACCTTACCCAAGCGACTAGCGGGGGTGCAAGAGACCCAGTACTTC. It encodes CATLPKRLAGVQETQYF.